This is a list of T cell receptor beta chains from one sample in a study of blood T cell repertoires in COVID-19. Some clones are missing from TCRdb's copy, which holds only in-frame ones; the method was immunoSEQ multiplex PCR. The sample contains a few hundred thousand clones, approximately 90% of which appear only once. Sequencing was performed on peripheral blood. The receptors derive from a woman aged 25 to 39 who had recovered from COVID-19. CDR3s include the opening cysteine and the closing phenylalanine or tryptophan. A D gene is named only where the DNA matches it firmly. The size entry is marked missing in some rows and otherwise reads once, few, many or a size class.

j_call | d_call | v_call | clone_size | cdr3_nt | cdr3_aa
TRBJ2-3 | TRBD2 | TRBV12-3/TRBV12-4 | - | TGTGCCACCCGGACTAGCGGGATAGATACGCAGTATTTT | CATRTSGIDTQYF
TRBJ2-1 | TRBD2 | TRBV5-1 | - | TGCGCCAGCAGCCCCCCCCTAGCGGGGGGGCAGGATGAGCAGTTCTTC | CASSPPLAGGQDEQFF
TRBJ1-4 | - | TRBV11-3 | - | TGTGCCAGCAGCGCCGACAGATATGAAAAACTGTTTTTT | CASSADRYEKLFF
TRBJ1-2 | - | TRBV7-9 | - | TGTGCCAGCAGCTCCGAGGGCCTGTATTGGGGCTACACCTTC | CASSSEGLYWGYTF
TRBJ2-1 | TRBD1 | TRBV2 | few | TGTGCCAGCCGTGGGGACAGTTACAATGAGCAGTTCTTC | CASRGDSYNEQFF
TRBJ2-7 | TRBD2 | TRBV5-1 | - | TGCGCCAGCAGCTTGGTGCTAGCGGGGGGCCCCTCTCTCTACGAGCAGTACTTC | CASSLVLAGGPSLYEQYF
TRBJ2-7 | - | TRBV28 | - | TGTGCCAGCAGTTCCCAAACCCGGGACATTGGATTTGGGCAGTACTTC | CASSSQTRDIGFGQYF
TRBJ1-1 | TRBD1 | TRBV7-2 | - | TGTGCCAGCAGCTTTAGACAGGGGGACACTGAAGCTTTCTTT | CASSFRQGDTEAFF
TRBJ2-2 | TRBD1 | TRBV28 | - | TGTGCCAGCAGTTTAGCAGGGGGCAGCACCGGGGAGCTGTTTTTT | CASSLAGGSTGELFF
TRBJ2-1 | TRBD2 | TRBV11-3 | once | TGTGCCAGCAGCTTACTTGTGGGGGGGAAGCAGTTCTTC | CASSLLVGGKQFF
TRBJ2-5 | - | TRBV20-1 | - | TGCAGTGCTGGCCTCGAAACCCAGTACTTC | CSAGLETQYF
TRBJ2-2 | TRBD2 | TRBV4-1 | - | TGCGCCAGCAGCCAAGAGCCGGGACTAGCGGCCGGGGAGCTGTTTTTT | CASSQEPGLAAGELFF
TRBJ2-1 | TRBD2 | TRBV4-1 | - | TGCGCCAGCAGCCAAGACACTAGCGGGGAAGGCAAACGGTTCTTC | CASSQDTSGEGKRFF